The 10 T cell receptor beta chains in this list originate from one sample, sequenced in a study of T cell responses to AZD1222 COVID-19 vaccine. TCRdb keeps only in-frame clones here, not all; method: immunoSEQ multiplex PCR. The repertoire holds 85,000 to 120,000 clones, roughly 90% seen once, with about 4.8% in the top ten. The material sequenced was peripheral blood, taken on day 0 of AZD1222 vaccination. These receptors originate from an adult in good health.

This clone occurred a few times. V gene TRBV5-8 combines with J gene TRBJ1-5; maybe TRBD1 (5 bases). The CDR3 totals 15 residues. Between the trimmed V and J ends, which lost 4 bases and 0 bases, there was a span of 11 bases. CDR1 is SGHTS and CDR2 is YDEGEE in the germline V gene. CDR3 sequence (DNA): TGTGCCAGCAGCGAAAGGGGTTATAGCAATCAGCCCCAGCATTTT. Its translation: CASSERGYSNQPQHF.

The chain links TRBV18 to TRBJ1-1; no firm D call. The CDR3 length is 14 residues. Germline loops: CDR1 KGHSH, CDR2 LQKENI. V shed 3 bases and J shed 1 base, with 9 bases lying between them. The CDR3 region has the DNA TGTGCCAGCTCACCCCAGAATTCGAACACTGAAGCTTTCTTT. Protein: CASSPQNSNTEAFF.

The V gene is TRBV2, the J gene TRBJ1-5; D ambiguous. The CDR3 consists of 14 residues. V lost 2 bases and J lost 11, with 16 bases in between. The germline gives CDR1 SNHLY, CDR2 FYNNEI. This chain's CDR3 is CASSEPRQAAAQHF. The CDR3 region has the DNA TGTGCCAGCAGTGAACCCCGGCAGGCCGCGGCCCAGCATTTT. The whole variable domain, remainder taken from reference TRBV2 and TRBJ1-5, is EPEVTQTPSHQVTQMGQEVILRCVPISNHLYFYWYRQILGQKVEFLVSFYNNEISEKSEIFDDQFSVERPDGSNFTLKIRSTKLEDSAMYFCASSEPRQAAAQHFGDGTRLSIL.

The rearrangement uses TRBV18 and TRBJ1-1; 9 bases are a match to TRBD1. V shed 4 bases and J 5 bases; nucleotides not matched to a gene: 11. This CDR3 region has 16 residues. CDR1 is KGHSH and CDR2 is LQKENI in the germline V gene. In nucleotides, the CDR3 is TGTGCCAGCTCACAAGCACTAACAGGGGGCAGGACTGAAGCTTTCTTT. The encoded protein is CASSQALTGGRTEAFF. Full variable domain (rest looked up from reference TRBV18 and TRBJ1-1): NAGVMQNPRHLVRRRGQEARLRCSPMKGHSHVYWYRQLPEEGLKFMVYLQKENIIDESGMPKERFSAEFPKEGPSILRIQQVVRGDSAAYFCASSQALTGGRTEAFFGQGTRLTVV.

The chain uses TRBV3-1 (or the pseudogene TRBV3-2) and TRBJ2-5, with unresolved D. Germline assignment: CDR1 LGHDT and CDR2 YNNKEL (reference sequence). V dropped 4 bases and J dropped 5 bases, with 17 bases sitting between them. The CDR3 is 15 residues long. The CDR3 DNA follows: TGTGCCAGCAGCCTCCCGGAGTACGGACCGGAGACCCAGTACTTC. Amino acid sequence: CASSLPEYGPETQYF.

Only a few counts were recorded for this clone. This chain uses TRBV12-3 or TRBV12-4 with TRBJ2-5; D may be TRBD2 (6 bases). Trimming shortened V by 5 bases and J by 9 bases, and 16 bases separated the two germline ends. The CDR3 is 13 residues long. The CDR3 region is CASSKGTGEAQYF. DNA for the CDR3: TGTGCCAGCAGTAAAGGGACCGGGGAGGCCCAGTACTTC.

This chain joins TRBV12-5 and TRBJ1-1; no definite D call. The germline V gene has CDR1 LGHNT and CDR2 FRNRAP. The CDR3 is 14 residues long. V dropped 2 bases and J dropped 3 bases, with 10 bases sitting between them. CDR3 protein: CASGLRAHDTEAFF. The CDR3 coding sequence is TGTGCTAGTGGTTTGAGGGCCCACGACACTGAAGCTTTCTTT.

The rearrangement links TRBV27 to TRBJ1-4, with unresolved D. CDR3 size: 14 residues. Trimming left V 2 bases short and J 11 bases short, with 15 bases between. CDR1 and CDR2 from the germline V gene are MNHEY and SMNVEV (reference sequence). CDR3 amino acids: CASSLQSSRGKLFF. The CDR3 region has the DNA TGTGCCAGCAGTTTACAGAGCTCACGGGGTAAACTGTTTTTT.

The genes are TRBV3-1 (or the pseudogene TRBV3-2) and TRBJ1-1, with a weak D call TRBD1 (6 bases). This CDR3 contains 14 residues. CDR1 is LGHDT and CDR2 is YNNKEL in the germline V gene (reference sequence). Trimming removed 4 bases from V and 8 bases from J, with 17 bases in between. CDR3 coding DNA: TGTGCCAGCAGCCGCCCGGGGGGCGGACAGGAAGCTTTCTTT. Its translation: CASSRPGGGQEAFF.

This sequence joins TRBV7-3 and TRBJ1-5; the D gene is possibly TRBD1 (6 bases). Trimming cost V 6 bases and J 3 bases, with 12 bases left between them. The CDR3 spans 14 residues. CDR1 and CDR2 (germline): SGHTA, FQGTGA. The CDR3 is CASRSRDINQPQHF. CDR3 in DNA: TGTGCCAGCAGATCCCGGGACATCAATCAGCCCCAGCATTTT.